The 4 T cell receptor beta chains given below trace back to one sample, sequenced in a study of T-cell reconstitution after alpha-beta-depleted transplantation in children. Molecular barcoding with unique molecular identifiers was used for the TCRbeta library. TCRdb recomputed calls from the PCR reads with MiXCR, one row per CDR3 protein. The sample has some 590,000 distinct CDR3 sequences; 10% are singletons. Sample: PBMCs from the stem cell graft donor, taken from the stem cell graft. The source of these receptors is a human donor who donated a stem cell graft to a child with acute myeloid leukemia.

This clonotype appeared many times. The rearrangement links TRBV12-3 or TRBV12-4 to TRBJ1-1; TRBD1 might be the D (5 bases). The CDR3 spans 14 residues. V lost 2 bases and J lost 2, with 9 bases in between. As DNA, the CDR3 is TGTGCCAGCAGTTTATGGGGACCCAACACTGAAGCTTTCTTT. It codes for CASSLWGPNTEAFF.

This clonotype occurred a few times. The genes are TRBV28 and TRBJ2-7; the match to TRBD1 covers 9 bases. With 7 bases clipped from V and 4 bases from J, the junction kept 8 bases outside the gene matches. Germline assignment: CDR1 MDHEN and CDR2 SYDVKM. This CDR3 comprises 14 residues. The CDR3, as DNA: TGTGCCAGCATTAAAACAGGGGGCCAGTACGAGCAGTACTTC. It encodes CASIKTGGQYEQYF.

This clonotype was counted at least ten times. The chain combines TRBV7-2 with TRBJ1-6; D is unclear. CDR3 length equals 14 residues. The ends were cut back, 4 bases at V and 5 bases at J, with 9 bases in the middle. Per the germline V gene, CDR1 is SGHTA and CDR2 is FQGNSA. For the CDR3, the DNA is TGTGCCAGCAGCTGGCTGGCAGATAATTCACCCCTCCACTTT. The encoded protein is CASSWLADNSPLHF.

This chain joins TRBV7-2 and TRBJ1-1, with D possibly being TRBD1 (5 bases). The CDR3 loop spans 13 amino acids. V lost 6 bases, J lost 4 bases, and 12 bases lay in between. Germline-derived CDR1 and CDR2 are SGHTA and FQGNSA. Here the CDR3 reads CASRLRGVTEAFF. The CDR3 DNA is TGTGCCAGCAGACTTCGAGGGGTCACTGAAGCTTTCTTT.